Listed below are T cell receptor beta chains from one sample, sequenced in a study of shared clonotypes between healthy human individuals. Sequenced by immunoSEQ multiplex PCR; TCRdb stores in-frame clones only, minus some. Of under 2,500,000 clones detected, almost 96% appear once; the ten largest clones hold roughly 0.13%. Sequenced input: naive CD4+ T cells sorted from blood. The receptor set was obtained from a man aged 18 to 30 in good health. The conserved cysteine and the conserved F or W are not part of the CDR3 here. The order of the fields is V gene, CDR3 length, J gene, CDR3 protein.

V gene: TRBV30
CDR3 length: 14
J gene: TRBJ1-4
CDR3 protein: AWSPGRSSTTEELF

V gene: TRBV21-1
CDR3 length: 13
J gene: TRBJ1-5
CDR3 protein: ASSKRGGRNQPQH

V gene: TRBV27
CDR3 length: 13
J gene: TRBJ2-7
CDR3 protein: ASSSYRTGRDEQY

V gene: TRBV5-6
CDR3 length: 12
J gene: TRBJ1-5
CDR3 protein: ASALGGAHQPQH

V gene: TRBV4-1
CDR3 length: 11
J gene: TRBJ1-2
CDR3 protein: ASSPRTLEGYT

V gene: TRBV11-3
CDR3 length: 12
J gene: TRBJ2-7
CDR3 protein: ASSLDRGTSEQY

V gene: TRBV7-8
CDR3 length: 14
J gene: TRBJ1-6
CDR3 protein: ASSRSLSSYNSPLH

V gene: TRBV9
CDR3 length: 15
J gene: TRBJ2-1
CDR3 protein: ASSAYRPGQFNNEQF

V gene: TRBV28
CDR3 length: 13
J gene: TRBJ2-7
CDR3 protein: ASSLTRPSGYEQY

V gene: TRBV7-9
CDR3 length: 12
J gene: TRBJ1-4
CDR3 protein: ASALVQSGEKLF

V gene: TRBV29-1
CDR3 length: 10
J gene: TRBJ1-1
CDR3 protein: SVEPGGTEAF

V gene: TRBV4-2
CDR3 length: 17
J gene: TRBJ2-4
CDR3 protein: ASSQDQGIAEETKNIQY

V gene: TRBV10-3
CDR3 length: 9
J gene: TRBJ2-7
CDR3 protein: AISPGTRLD

V gene: TRBV2
CDR3 length: 11
J gene: TRBJ1-6
CDR3 protein: ASSEVPGTPLH

V gene: TRBV5-1
CDR3 length: 11
J gene: TRBJ2-7
CDR3 protein: ASTRGGSYEQY

V gene: TRBV2
CDR3 length: 10
J gene: TRBJ1-1
CDR3 protein: ASIGGFTEAF

V gene: TRBV7-2
CDR3 length: 12
J gene: TRBJ1-2
CDR3 protein: ASSRGTPVSGYT

V gene: TRBV18
CDR3 length: 12
J gene: TRBJ1-2
CDR3 protein: ASSPRNTYYGYT

V gene: TRBV7-8
CDR3 length: 13
J gene: TRBJ2-1
CDR3 protein: ASSFASGGVEEQF

V gene: TRBV21-1
CDR3 length: 10
J gene: TRBJ1-4
CDR3 protein: ASSKWNEKLF

V gene: TRBV7-9
CDR3 length: 11
J gene: TRBJ2-5
CDR3 protein: ASSRRREETQY

V gene: TRBV5-4
CDR3 length: 14
J gene: TRBJ1-2
CDR3 protein: ASAFGRDRANYGYT

V gene: TRBV10-3
CDR3 length: 13
J gene: TRBJ2-1
CDR3 protein: AISEQYPSYNEQF

V gene: TRBV5-1
CDR3 length: 12
J gene: TRBJ2-3
CDR3 protein: ATTSGFSTDTQY

V gene: TRBV5-1
CDR3 length: 12
J gene: TRBJ2-4
CDR3 protein: ASSLTVAKNIQY

V gene: TRBV6-1
CDR3 length: 12
J gene: TRBJ1-2
CDR3 protein: ASSERIGVYGYT

V gene: TRBV2
CDR3 length: 13
J gene: TRBJ2-5
CDR3 protein: ASKQDRAPQETQY

V gene: TRBV5-1
CDR3 length: 13
J gene: TRBJ2-1
CDR3 protein: ASSRREHMYNEQF

V gene: TRBV7-9
CDR3 length: 13
J gene: TRBJ1-6
CDR3 protein: ASSLRRQDNSPLH

V gene: TRBV7-9
CDR3 length: 13
J gene: TRBJ2-3
CDR3 protein: ASSLATSGGNTQY

V gene: TRBV20-1
CDR3 length: 9
J gene: TRBJ1-1
CDR3 protein: SAQKDPRAF

V gene: TRBV7-2
CDR3 length: 12
J gene: TRBJ2-7
CDR3 protein: ASSLRQLSYEQY

V gene: TRBV10-1
CDR3 length: 13
J gene: TRBJ2-2
CDR3 protein: ASSETGGLTGELF

V gene: TRBV5-1
CDR3 length: 12
J gene: TRBJ1-1
CDR3 protein: ASSVTGSPTEAF

V gene: TRBV29-1
CDR3 length: 10
J gene: TRBJ2-7
CDR3 protein: SVVGRTYEQY

V gene: TRBV10-3
CDR3 length: 10
J gene: TRBJ2-3
CDR3 protein: AISVWPDTQY

V gene: TRBV6-5
CDR3 length: 14
J gene: TRBJ2-3
CDR3 protein: ASSYSSGASTDTQY

V gene: TRBV6-5
CDR3 length: 13
J gene: TRBJ2-7
CDR3 protein: ASSYSSGGTYEQY

V gene: TRBV6-5
CDR3 length: 13
J gene: TRBJ2-1
CDR3 protein: ASSLGLAGGAEQF

V gene: TRBV9
CDR3 length: 13
J gene: TRBJ2-3
CDR3 protein: ASSKIAVNTDTQY